Below are 23 T cell receptor beta chains sequenced from a single sample in a study of CD8 T cells in ankylosing spondylitis. Study outcomes and limitations: Typical of ankylosing spondylitis blood, it appeared, was a TCR beta motif of fewer than 10 highly homologous variants.

Using its own MiXCR run on the 5' RACE reads, TCRdb lists one record per CDR3 protein. The sample consists of some 800,000 distinct CDR3 sequences, approximately 12% of them appearing once. For these receptors, no antigen is known. Sequenced material: blood, either unsorted or a sorted T cell fraction (not recorded which). These receptors were taken from a male donor with ankylosing spondylitis.

This clonotype was seen only a few times. The genes are TRBV27 and TRBJ2-7; D possibly corresponds to TRBD1 (7 bases). The germline CDR1 and CDR2 sequences are MNHEY and SMNVEV (reference sequence). The CDR3 spans 15 residues. V was shortened by 9 bases and J by 5 bases, with 23 bases between the two germline ends. The CDR3 region is CARGSPQGRFHEQYF. DNA for the CDR3: TGTGCCAGAGGATCTCCACAGGGGAGGTTCCACGAGCAGTACTTC.

This clonotype was seen only a few times. V usage is TRBV9 and J usage is TRBJ2-7; TRBD1 agrees at 7 bases. The CDR3 sequence is 14 residues long. The germline gives CDR1 SGDLS, CDR2 YYNGEE. V trimming: 2 bases; J trimming: 2 bases; junction bases outside the gene matches: 4. The DNA of the CDR3 is TGTGCCAGCAGCGTCCGGGACAGACCCTACGAGCAGTACTTC. This codes for CASSVRDRPYEQYF.

This clonotype was picked up many times. The rearrangement joins TRBV6-5 to TRBJ1-5; no definite D call. V was pared by 2 bases and J by 0 bases, with 5 bases between. The CDR3 is made up of 14 amino acids. Germline values: CDR1 MNHEY, CDR2 SVGAGI. The CDR3 is CASSYRGSNQPQHF. In nucleotides, the CDR3 is TGTGCCAGCAGTTACCGGGGTAGCAATCAGCCCCAGCATTTT.

The rearrangement joins TRBV11-2 to TRBJ2-3, with D uncertain. Germline V CDR1 and CDR2: SGHAT, FQNNGV. The CDR3 has 12 amino acids. Trimming removed 5 bases at V and 8 bases at J, with 11 bases between. Here the CDR3 DNA reads TGTGCCAGCAGCCTAAGCCCCGGTACGCAGTATTTT. It specifies CASSLSPGTQYF.

Only a few counts were recorded for this clonotype. J is TRBJ2-7 and V is TRBV24-1; D is ambiguous. V was clipped by 3 bases and J by 4 bases, with 12 bases between them. There are 14 residues in the CDR3. CDR1 and CDR2 (germline): KGHDR, SFDVKD. The CDR3 DNA follows: TGTGCCACCAGTGATCCGTCGGGTGTTTACGAGCAGTACTTC. It encodes CATSDPSGVYEQYF.

Remarks on this clonotype: At one boundary the junction diverges from the germline segment, which might be a read error. The chain is built from TRBV7-2 and TRBJ1-5; 8 nucleotides match TRBD1. CDR1 and CDR2 from the germline V gene are SGHTA and FQGNSA. The CDR3 runs 13 residues. The CDR3 reads CASSDRADQHQHF. The CDR3 DNA reads TGTGCCAGCTCGGACAGGGCCGATCAGCACCAGCATTTT.

This clonotype was counted ten times or more. The rearrangement uses TRBV29-1 and TRBJ1-2; no reliable D call. V lost 0 bases and J 1 base, leaving 6 bases between the germline ends. Germline V gene sequence: CDR1 SQVTM, CDR2 ANQGSEA. CDR3 length equals 13 residues. CDR3 residues: CSVEDGRNYGYTF. The CDR3 region has the DNA TGCAGCGTTGAAGATGGCCGTAACTATGGCTACACCTTC.

This clonotype appeared many times. The chain joins TRBV15 to TRBJ1-1; D not resolved. This CDR3 contains 15 residues. Per the germline V gene, CDR1 is LNHNV and CDR2 is YYDKDF (reference sequence). Trimming shortened V by 0 bases and J by 1 base, and 9 bases separated the two germline ends. Here the CDR3 DNA reads TGTGCCACCAGCAGAGATCCGCCAGAGAACACTGAAGCTTTCTTT. It is translated as CATSRDPPENTEAFF.

V usage is TRBV4-2 and J usage is TRBJ2-7, with 7 bases aligning to TRBD1. CDR1 LGHNA and CDR2 YNFKEQ come from the germline V gene. V was pared by 4 bases and J by 0 bases, with 12 bases of the junction left unmatched. The CDR3 has 17 amino acids. In DNA, the CDR3 is TGTGCCAGCAGCCCCCCACAGGGGACGCTCAGCTCCTACGAGCAGTACTTC. Protein sequence: CASSPPQGTLSSYEQYF.

This chain uses TRBV27 with TRBJ2-1; D may match TRBD1 or TRBD2 (7 bases each). With 4 bases removed from V and 11 bases from J, the gap between germline ends came to 27 bases. Per germline, CDR1 MNHEY and CDR2 SMNVEV (reference sequence). The CDR3 consists of 17 residues. This CDR3 reads CASSSSYGGWEGAKQFF. The DNA for the CDR3 is TGTGCCAGCAGTTCGTCTTACGGGGGTTGGGAGGGGGCTAAGCAGTTCTTC.

This clonotype has at least ten counts. V and J are TRBV29-1 and TRBJ2-5; D may be TRBD1 (6 bases). The CDR3 has 12 residues. Germline-derived CDR1 and CDR2 are SQVTM and ANQGSEA. V was cut by 8 bases and J by 1 base, with 11 bases left in between. CDR3 nucleotides: TGCAGCAAAACAGGGCCCCAAGAGACCCAGTACTTC. It specifies CSKTGPQETQYF.

The gene calls are TRBV6-2 or TRBV6-3 and TRBJ2-1; TRBD2 aligns across 7 bases. This CDR3 is 16 amino acids long. V was clipped by 7 bases and J by 5 bases; unmatched bases: 14. Germline assignment: CDR1 MNHEY and CDR2 SVGEGT. As DNA, the CDR3 is TGTGCCAGCACCCGAAGGGAGGGAGGGGCCCACAATGAGCAGTTCTTC. Translation: CASTRREGGAHNEQFF.

This clonotype has at least ten counts. The chain is built from TRBV6-1 and TRBJ1-6; tentatively, D is TRBD1 (6 bases). CDR3 length: 13 amino acids. Per germline, CDR1 MNHNS and CDR2 SASEGT. Trimming shortened V by 10 bases and J by 7 bases, and 14 bases separated the two germline ends. Written as DNA, the CDR3 is TGTGCCACCTCGAACAGGGCAAATTCACCCCTCCACTTT. As protein: CATSNRANSPLHF.

The chain carries TRBV5-5 and TRBJ2-5, with 8 positions matching TRBD2. J lost 7 bases, V lost 7 bases, and 9 bases had no gene match. This CDR3 comprises 13 residues. Germline V gene lookup returns CDR1 SGHKS and CDR2 YYEKEE (reference sequence). In DNA form, the CDR3 reads TGTGCCAGCGGCCCCGGACGGGAGGGGACCCAGTACTTC. This translates into CASGPGREGTQYF.

This clonotype was detected a few times. The V gene is TRBV7-8, the J gene TRBJ1-2; D is uncertain. Per germline, CDR1 SGHVS and CDR2 FQNEAQ. This CDR3 is 15 amino acids long. Trimming cost V 3 bases and J 2 bases, with 13 bases left between them. This CDR3 reads CASSFAPDGNYGYTF. The CDR3 DNA reads TGTGCCAGCAGCTTCGCCCCGGACGGGAACTATGGCTACACCTTC.

This clonotype was observed a handful of times. This rearrangement joins TRBV29-1 to TRBJ1-1; 7 bases align to TRBD1. The CDR3 contains 13 residues. V dropped 6 bases and J dropped 0; count of bases not matched to a gene: 4. The germline gives CDR1 SQVTM, CDR2 ANQGSEA. The CDR3 region has the DNA TGCAGCGTGAAACAGGGGATGAACACTGAAGCTTTCTTT. Protein product: CSVKQGMNTEAFF.

This clonotype was detected a few times. The chain uses TRBV6-1 and TRBJ2-1; 9 bases align to TRBD2. V shed 8 bases, J shed 6 bases, and the junction held 8 bases outside the gene matches. Germline V lookup: CDR1 MNHNS, CDR2 SASEGT. CDR3 length: 14 residues. The CDR3 is CASSRLAGTNEQFF. As DNA, the CDR3 is TGTGCCAGCTCCCGTCTAGCGGGGACCAATGAGCAGTTCTTC.

The gene calls are TRBV20-1 and TRBJ1-5; D is possibly TRBD1 (5 bases). The germline V gene encodes CDR1 DFQATT and CDR2 SNEGSKA (reference sequence). The CDR3 totals 14 residues. V was trimmed by 6 bases and J by 4 bases, leaving 16 bases between them. In DNA, the CDR3 is TGCAGTGCGACGGGGACCTCTGGGAATCAGCCCCAGCATTTT. This translates into CSATGTSGNQPQHF.

In its sample, this clonotype was seen a few times. V gene TRBV5-1 combines with J gene TRBJ2-3; 10 bases fit TRBD2. Germline V lookup: CDR1 SGHRS, CDR2 YFSETQ. The V segment lost 7 bases and the J segment 2 bases; nucleotides outside the gene matches: 4. CDR3 length: 14 amino acids. DNA of the CDR3: TGCGCCAGCCGGACTAGCGGATACACAGATACGCAGTATTTT. This sequence encodes CASRTSGYTDTQYF.

The chain uses TRBV7-2 and TRBJ2-1; 8 bases are a match to TRBD2. J lost 10 bases, V lost 5 bases, and 7 bases had no gene match. The CDR3 totals 13 residues. Germline CDR1 and CDR2: SGHTA and FQGNSA. The CDR3 is CASSASRGGEQFF. The DNA for the CDR3 is TGTGCCAGCAGCGCGTCCCGGGGGGGAGAGCAGTTCTTC.

The chain couples TRBV10-1 to TRBJ2-2; 7 bases fit TRBD1. The J segment lost 3 bases and the V segment lost 6 bases, leaving 4 bases of the junction unmatched. The CDR3 contains 14 residues. CDR1 WNHNN and CDR2 SYGVQD come from the germline V gene (reference sequence). This CDR3 reads CASRQGLDTGELFF. In DNA, the CDR3 is TGCGCCAGCAGACAGGGGCTGGACACCGGGGAGCTGTTTTTT.

The chain recombines TRBV6-1 with TRBJ1-5, with a possible D match to TRBD1 (5 bases). V was shortened by 11 bases and J by 0 bases, with 11 bases between the two germline ends. Germline-derived CDR1 and CDR2 are MNHNS and SASEGT. The CDR3 is made up of 13 amino acids. CDR3 nucleotides: TGTGCCGGGGGACTGTATAGCAATCAGCCCCAGCATTTT. This gives the protein CAGGLYSNQPQHF.

Ten or more counts support this clonotype. V usage is TRBV20-1 and J usage is TRBJ1-1, with D unresolved. This CDR3 has 16 residues. Deletions cut 6 bases from V and 2 bases from J, with 22 bases between. CDR1 DFQATT and CDR2 SNEGSKA come from the germline V gene (reference sequence). The CDR3 DNA reads TGCAGTGCCCCCCCTGGAGGGTGGGTGGTAAACACTGAAGCTTTCTTT. Its protein product is CSAPPGGWVVNTEAFF.